This entry describes one T cell receptor (beta chain). This sample's time point: after trial treatment. Described treatment: LDRT plus nivolumab, ipilimumab, low-dose cyclophosphamide and aspirin (RACIN trial). This sample is part of a study of low-dose radiotherapy and immunotherapy resistance in tumors. The V and J ends lost 7 bases and 8 bases respectively, with 14 bases between them. From germline, CDR1 is MDHEN and CDR2 SYDVKM. The CDR3 runs 13 residues. With a V-primer adapter and a constant-region primer, TCRs were amplified for around 20 PCR cycles. Using its own MiXCR run on the reads, TCRdb lists one record per CDR3 protein. The repertoire consists of approximately 52,000 distinct CDR3 sequences, with 33% occurring once and the leading ten covering roughly 8.2%.

The origin of this receptor is a male donor with rectosigmoid adenocarcinoma. J is TRBJ1-4 and V is TRBV28, with D tentatively TRBD1 (5 bases). This specimen was PBMCs, taken after low-dose radiotherapy plus immunotherapy. The CDR3 spells CASITGGDEKLFF. Written as DNA, the CDR3 is TGTGCCAGCATTACCGGGGGGGACGAAAAACTGTTTTTT. The variable domain in full, with the rest retrieved from reference TRBV28 and TRBJ1-4, is DVKVTQSSRYLVKRTGEKVFLECVQDMDHENMFWYRQDPGLGLRLIYFSYDVKMKEKGDIPEGYSVSREKKERFSLILESASTNQTSMYLCASITGGDEKLFFGSGTQLSVL.